The clone carrying this T cell receptor (beta chain) turned up a few times. Germline CDR1 MNHEY, CDR2 SMNVEV (reference sequence). This CDR3 spans 15 amino acids. With V trimmed by 5 bases and J by 10 bases, 12 bases remained unmatched. This specimen belongs to a study of blood T cell repertoires in COVID-19. Clones were sequenced by immunoSEQ multiplex PCR, and TCRdb holds only the in-frame ones, with some missing. The table includes 200,000 to 250,000 clones, over 80% detected once. The chain is built from TRBV27 and TRBJ2-1; TRBD2 agrees at 9 bases. Sequencing was performed on peripheral blood. The sequence derives from a young woman with COVID-19, enrolled during active disease. For the CDR3, the DNA is TGTGCCAGCAGTGAGTCCAGCGGGAGGTCGGGAGAGCAGTTCTTC. Its protein is CASSESSGRSGEQFF.